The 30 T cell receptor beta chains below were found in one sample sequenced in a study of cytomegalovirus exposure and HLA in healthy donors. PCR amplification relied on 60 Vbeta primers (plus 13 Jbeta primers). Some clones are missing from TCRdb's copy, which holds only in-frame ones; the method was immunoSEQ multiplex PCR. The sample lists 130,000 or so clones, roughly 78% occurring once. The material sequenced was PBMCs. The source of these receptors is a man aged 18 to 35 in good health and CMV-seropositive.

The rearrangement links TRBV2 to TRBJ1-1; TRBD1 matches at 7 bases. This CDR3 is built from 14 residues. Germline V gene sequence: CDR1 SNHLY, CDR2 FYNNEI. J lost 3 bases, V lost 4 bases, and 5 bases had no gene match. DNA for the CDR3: TGTGCCAGCAGTGGGTACAGGGGAGACACTGAAGCTTTCTTT. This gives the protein CASSGYRGDTEAFF.

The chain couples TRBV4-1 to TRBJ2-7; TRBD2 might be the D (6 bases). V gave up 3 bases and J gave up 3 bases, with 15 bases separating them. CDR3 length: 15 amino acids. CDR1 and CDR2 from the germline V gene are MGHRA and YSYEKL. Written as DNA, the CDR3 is TGCGCCAGCAGCCATCCCCCTGGGACTGTCTACGAGCAGTACTTC. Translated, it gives CASSHPPGTVYEQYF.

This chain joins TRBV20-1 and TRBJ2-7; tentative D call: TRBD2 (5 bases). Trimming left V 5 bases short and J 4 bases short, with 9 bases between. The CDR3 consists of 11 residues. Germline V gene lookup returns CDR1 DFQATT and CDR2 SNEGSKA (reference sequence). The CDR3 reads CSAATGYEQYF. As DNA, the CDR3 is TGCAGTGCTGCAACGGGATACGAGCAGTACTTC.

CDR3 in DNA: TGTGCCAGAGAAGACAGGGATGAAGCTTTCTTT. Translating it yields CAREDRDEAFF. The V call is TRBV2, the J call TRBJ1-1; 7 nucleotides align to TRBD1. Germline values: CDR1 SNHLY, CDR2 FYNNEI. CDR3 length: 11 residues. J gave up 7 bases and V 9 bases, and 5 bases lay outside the gene matches.

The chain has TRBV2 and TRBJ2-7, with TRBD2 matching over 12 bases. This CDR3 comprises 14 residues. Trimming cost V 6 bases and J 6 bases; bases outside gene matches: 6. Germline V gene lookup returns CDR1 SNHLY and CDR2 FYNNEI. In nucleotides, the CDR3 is TGTGCCAGCAGGCGACTAGCGGGAGTCCCCGAGCAGTACTTC. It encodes CASRRLAGVPEQYF. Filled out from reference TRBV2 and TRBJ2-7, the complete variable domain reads EPEVTQTPSHQVTQMGQEVILRCVPISNHLYFYWYRQILGQKVEFLVSFYNNEISEKSEIFDDQFSVERPDGSNFTLKIRSTKLEDSAMYFCASRRLAGVPEQYFGPGTRLTVT.

This chain's CDR3 is CASSSQGAMETQYF. CDR3 sequence (DNA): TGTGCCAGCAGCTCCCAGGGGGCTATGGAGACCCAGTACTTC. This rearrangement joins TRBV7-2 to TRBJ2-5; 8 nucleotides agree with TRBD1. Looked up from germline, CDR1 is SGHTA and CDR2 is FQGNSA. The V gene end was trimmed by 4 bases and the J gene end by 5 bases; junction bases not matched to a gene: 6. This CDR3 has 14 amino acids.

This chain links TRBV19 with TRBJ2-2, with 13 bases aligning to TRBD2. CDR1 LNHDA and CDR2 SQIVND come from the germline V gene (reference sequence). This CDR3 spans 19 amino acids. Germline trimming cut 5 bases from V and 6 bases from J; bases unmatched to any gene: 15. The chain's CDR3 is CASSVPLAGGPRRAGELFF. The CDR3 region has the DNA TGTGCCAGTAGTGTCCCACTAGCGGGAGGGCCACGGAGGGCCGGGGAGCTGTTTTTT.

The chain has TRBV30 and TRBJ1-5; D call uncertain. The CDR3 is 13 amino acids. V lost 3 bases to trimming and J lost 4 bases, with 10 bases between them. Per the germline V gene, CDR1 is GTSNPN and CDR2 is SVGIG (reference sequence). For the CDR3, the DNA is TGTGCCTGGAGCGATTCGGTGAATCAGCCCCAGCATTTT. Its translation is CAWSDSVNQPQHF. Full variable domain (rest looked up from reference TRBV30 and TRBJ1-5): SQTIHQWPATLVQPVGSPLSLECTVEGTSNPNLYWYRQAAGRGLQLLFYSVGIGQISSEVPQNLSASRPQDRQFILSSKKLLLSDSGFYLCAWSDSVNQPQHFGDGTRLSIL.

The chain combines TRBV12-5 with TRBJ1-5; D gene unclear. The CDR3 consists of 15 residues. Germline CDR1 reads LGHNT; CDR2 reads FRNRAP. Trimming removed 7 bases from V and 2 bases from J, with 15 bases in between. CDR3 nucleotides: TGTGCTAGTGCCTTGGGGAGTGTCGGCAATCAGCCCCAGCATTTT. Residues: CASALGSVGNQPQHF.

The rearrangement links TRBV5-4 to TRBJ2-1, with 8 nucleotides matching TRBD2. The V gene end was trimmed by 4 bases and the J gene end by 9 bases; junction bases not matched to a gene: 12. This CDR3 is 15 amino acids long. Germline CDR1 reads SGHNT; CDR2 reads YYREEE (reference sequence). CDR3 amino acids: CASSPPGLGMVEQFF. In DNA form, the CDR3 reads TGTGCCAGCAGCCCGCCGGGACTAGGAATGGTTGAGCAGTTCTTC.

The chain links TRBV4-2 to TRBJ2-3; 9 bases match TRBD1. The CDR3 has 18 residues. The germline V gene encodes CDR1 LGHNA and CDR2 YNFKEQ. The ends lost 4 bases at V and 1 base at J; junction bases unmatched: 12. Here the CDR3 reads CASSLLVFRDRGTDTQYF. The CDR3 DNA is TGTGCCAGCAGCCTATTAGTTTTCCGGGACAGGGGCACAGATACGCAGTATTTT.

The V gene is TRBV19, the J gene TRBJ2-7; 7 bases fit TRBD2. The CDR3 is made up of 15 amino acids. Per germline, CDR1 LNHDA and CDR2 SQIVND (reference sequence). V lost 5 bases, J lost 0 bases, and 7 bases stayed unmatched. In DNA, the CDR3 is TGTGCCAGTAGTGTCGCTAGCGGAGGCTCCTACGAGCAGTACTTC. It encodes CASSVASGGSYEQYF.

In DNA, the CDR3 is TGTGCCAGTAGTGCCGGGACACTCTATGGCTACACCTTC. Translation gives CASSAGTLYGYTF. V and J are TRBV19 and TRBJ1-2; possible D gene TRBD1, 6 bases. With 5 bases removed from V and 4 bases from J, the gap between germline ends came to 11 bases. The germline V gene has CDR1 LNHDA and CDR2 SQIVND (reference sequence). This CDR3 spans 13 amino acids.

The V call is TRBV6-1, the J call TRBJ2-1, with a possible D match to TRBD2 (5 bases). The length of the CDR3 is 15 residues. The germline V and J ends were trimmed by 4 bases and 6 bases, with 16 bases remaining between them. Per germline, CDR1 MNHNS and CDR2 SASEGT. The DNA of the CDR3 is TGTGCCAGCAGTGCTCTGCGGGCCCTTCGCAATGAGCAGTTCTTC. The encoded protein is CASSALRALRNEQFF.

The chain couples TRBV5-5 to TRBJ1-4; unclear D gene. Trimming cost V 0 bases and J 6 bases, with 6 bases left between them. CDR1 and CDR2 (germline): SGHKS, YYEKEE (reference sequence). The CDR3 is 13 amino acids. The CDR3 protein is CASSLALYEKLFF. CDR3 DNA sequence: TGTGCCAGCAGCTTGGCCCTGTATGAAAAACTGTTTTTT.

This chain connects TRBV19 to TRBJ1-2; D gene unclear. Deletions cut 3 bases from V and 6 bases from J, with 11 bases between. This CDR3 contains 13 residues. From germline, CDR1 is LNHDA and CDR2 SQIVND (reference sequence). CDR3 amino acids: CASSIGGHHGYTF. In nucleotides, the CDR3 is TGTGCCAGTAGTATTGGCGGGCACCATGGCTACACCTTC.

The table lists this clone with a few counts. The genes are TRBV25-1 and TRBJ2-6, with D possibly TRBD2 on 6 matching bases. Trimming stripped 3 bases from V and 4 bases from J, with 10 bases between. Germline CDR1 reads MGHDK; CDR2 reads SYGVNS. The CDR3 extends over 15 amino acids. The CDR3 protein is CASSDAGSGANVLTF. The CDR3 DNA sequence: TGTGCCAGCAGTGATGCGGGGTCAGGGGCCAACGTCCTGACTTTC.

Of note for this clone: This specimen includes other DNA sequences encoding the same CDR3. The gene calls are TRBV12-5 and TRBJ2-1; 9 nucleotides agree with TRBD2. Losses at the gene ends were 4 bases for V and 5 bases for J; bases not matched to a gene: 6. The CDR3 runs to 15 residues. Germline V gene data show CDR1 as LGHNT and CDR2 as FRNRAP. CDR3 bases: TGTGCTAGTGGTTCCCTTGCGGGGGGGAACAATGAGCAGTTCTTC. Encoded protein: CASGSLAGGNNEQFF.

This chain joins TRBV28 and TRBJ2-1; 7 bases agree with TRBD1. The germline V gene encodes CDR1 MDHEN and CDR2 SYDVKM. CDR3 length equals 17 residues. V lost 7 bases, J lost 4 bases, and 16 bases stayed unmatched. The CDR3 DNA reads TGTGCCAGCACCTACAGGGGTCTCACTCCACAATACAATGAGCAGTTCTTC. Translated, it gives CASTYRGLTPQYNEQFF.

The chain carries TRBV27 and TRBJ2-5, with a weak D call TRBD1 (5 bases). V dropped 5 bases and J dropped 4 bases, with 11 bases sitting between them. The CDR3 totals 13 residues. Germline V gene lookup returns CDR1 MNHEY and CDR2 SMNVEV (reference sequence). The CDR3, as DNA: TGTGCCAGCAGTGGACGACAGACAGAGACCCAGTACTTC. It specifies CASSGRQTETQYF.

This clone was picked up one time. This chain's CDR3 is CASSSGTDGYTF. CDR3 nucleotides: TGTGCCAGCAGTTCCGGGACAGATGGCTACACCTTC. The genes are TRBV27 and TRBJ1-2; 7 nucleotides match TRBD1. CDR1 MNHEY and CDR2 SMNVEV come from the germline V gene (reference sequence). V lost 4 bases to trimming and J lost 6 bases; unmatched junction nucleotides: 2. The CDR3 length is 12 residues.

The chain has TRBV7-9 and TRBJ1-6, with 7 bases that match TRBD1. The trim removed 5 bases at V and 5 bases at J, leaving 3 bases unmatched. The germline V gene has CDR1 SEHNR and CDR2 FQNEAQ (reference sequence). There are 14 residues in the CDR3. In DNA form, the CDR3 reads TGTGCCAGCAGCCGACAGGGTAATAATTCACCCCTCCACTTT. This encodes CASSRQGNNSPLHF.

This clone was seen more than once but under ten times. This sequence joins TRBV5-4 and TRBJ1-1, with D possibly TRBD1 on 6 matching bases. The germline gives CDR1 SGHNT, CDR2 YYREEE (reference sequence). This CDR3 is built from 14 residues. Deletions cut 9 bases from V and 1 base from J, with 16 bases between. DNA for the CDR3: TGTGCCACCATACTTCCGGGACAGAACACTGAAGCTTTCTTT. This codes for CATILPGQNTEAFF.

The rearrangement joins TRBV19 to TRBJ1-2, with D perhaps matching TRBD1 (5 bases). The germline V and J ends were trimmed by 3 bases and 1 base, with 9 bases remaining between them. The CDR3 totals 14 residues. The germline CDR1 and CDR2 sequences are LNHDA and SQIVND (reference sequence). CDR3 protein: CASSIPGLNYGYTF. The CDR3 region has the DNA TGTGCCAGTAGTATCCCAGGGCTTAACTATGGCTACACCTTC.

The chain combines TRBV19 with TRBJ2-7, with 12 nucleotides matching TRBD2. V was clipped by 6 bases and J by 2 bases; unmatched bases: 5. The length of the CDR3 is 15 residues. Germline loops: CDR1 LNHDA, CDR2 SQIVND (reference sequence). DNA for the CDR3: TGTGCCAGTAGGCGACTAGCGGGGGCTACCTACGAGCAGTACTTC. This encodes CASRRLAGATYEQYF. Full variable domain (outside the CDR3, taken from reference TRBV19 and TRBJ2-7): DGGITQSPKYLFRKEGQNVTLSCEQNLNHDAMYWYRQDPGQGLRLIYYSQIVNDFQKGDIAEGYSVSREKKESFPLTVTSAQKNPTAFYLCASRRLAGATYEQYFGPGTRLTVT.

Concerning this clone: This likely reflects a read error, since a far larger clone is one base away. The CDR3 DNA sequence: TGTGCCGCACGGGGGGGCCCCCACGAGCAGTACTTC. Encoded protein: CAARGGPHEQYF. The chain couples TRBV6-6 to TRBJ2-7, with 8 bases matching TRBD2. CDR3 length: 12 amino acids. V lost 11 bases, J lost 5 bases, and 8 bases stayed unmatched. CDR1 is MNHNY, CDR2 SVGAGI, per germline (reference sequence).

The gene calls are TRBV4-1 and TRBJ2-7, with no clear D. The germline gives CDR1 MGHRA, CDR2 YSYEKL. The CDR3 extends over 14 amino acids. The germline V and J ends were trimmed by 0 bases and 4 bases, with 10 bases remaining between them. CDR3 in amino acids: CASSQDPMTYEQYF. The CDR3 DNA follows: TGCGCCAGCAGCCAAGACCCCATGACTTACGAGCAGTACTTC.

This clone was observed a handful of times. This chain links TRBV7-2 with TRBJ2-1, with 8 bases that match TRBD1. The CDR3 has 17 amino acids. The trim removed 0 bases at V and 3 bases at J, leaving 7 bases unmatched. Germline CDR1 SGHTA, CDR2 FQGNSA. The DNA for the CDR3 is TGTGCCAGCAGCTTAGCGACAGGGGAAGTGGGCTACAATGAGCAGTTCTTC. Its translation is CASSLATGEVGYNEQFF.

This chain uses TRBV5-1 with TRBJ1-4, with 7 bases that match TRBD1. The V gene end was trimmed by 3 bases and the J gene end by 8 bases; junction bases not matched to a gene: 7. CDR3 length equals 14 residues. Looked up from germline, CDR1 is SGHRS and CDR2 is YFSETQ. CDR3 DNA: TGCGCCAGCAGCTCCGGGACAGCTCACGAAAAACTGTTTTTT. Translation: CASSSGTAHEKLFF.

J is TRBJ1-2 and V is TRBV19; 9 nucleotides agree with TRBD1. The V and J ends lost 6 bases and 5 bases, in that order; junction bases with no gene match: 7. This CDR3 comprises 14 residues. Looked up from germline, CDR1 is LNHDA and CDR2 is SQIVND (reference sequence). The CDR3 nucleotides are TGTGCCAGTAGGAATTTGGGACAGGGTTATGGCTACACCTTC. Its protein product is CASRNLGQGYGYTF. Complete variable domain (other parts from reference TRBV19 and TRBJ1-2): DGGITQSPKYLFRKEGQNVTLSCEQNLNHDAMYWYRQDPGQGLRLIYYSQIVNDFQKGDIAEGYSVSREKKESFPLTVTSAQKNPTAFYLCASRNLGQGYGYTFGSGTRLTVV.